The sequence of this T cell receptor (beta chain) was determined in a study of cytomegalovirus exposure and HLA in healthy donors. Comments on this clone: Its antigen is currently unknown.

In the PCR, 60 Vbeta and 13 Jbeta primers were used. Original data processing: Approximately 11 million shared chains were among 65 million to 85 million unique TCR beta chains counted in a later analysis. Profiled with immunoSEQ multiplex PCR; TCRdb holds only in-frame clones, not every one. The D gene and trimming were derived from the DNA, and the V and J assignments and clone size from that table. The repertoire holds just under 70,000 clones, with 81% as singletons. General study findings and limits: The likely origin of a cluster of highly shared sequence variants was a sequencing artifact. Cytomegalovirus status, reportedly, was diagnosed with high specificity and sensitivity by the classifier.

CDR1 is SEHNR and CDR2 is FQNEAQ in the germline V gene (reference sequence). The CDR3 sequence is 14 residues long. V lost 5 bases, J lost 4 bases, and 15 bases lay in between. Sequenced input: PBMCs. This clonotype was sampled from a human donor in good health. This chain joins TRBV7-9 and TRBJ2-7, with D possibly being TRBD1 (6 bases). CDR3 residues: CASSITGFGYEQYF. CDR3 bases: TGTGCCAGCAGCATTACAGGGTTTGGGTACGAGCAGTACTTC.